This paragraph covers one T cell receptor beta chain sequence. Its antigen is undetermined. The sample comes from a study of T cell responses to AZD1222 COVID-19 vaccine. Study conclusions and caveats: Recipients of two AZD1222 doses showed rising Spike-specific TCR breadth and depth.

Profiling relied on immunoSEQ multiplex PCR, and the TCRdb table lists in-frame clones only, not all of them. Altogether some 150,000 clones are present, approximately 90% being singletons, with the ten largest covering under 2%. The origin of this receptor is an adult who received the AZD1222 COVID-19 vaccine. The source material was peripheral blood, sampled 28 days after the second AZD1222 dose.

In DNA, the CDR3 is TGTGCCAGCAGCATGACCGGGACAGGCAACAATGAGCAGTTCTTC. Its translation is CASSMTGTGNNEQFF. The V call is TRBV5-4, the J call TRBJ2-1; 8 positions agree with TRBD1. The V gene end was trimmed by 4 bases and the J gene end by 5 bases; junction bases not matched to a gene: 8. The length of the CDR3 is 15 residues. Germline V gene sequence: CDR1 SGHNT, CDR2 YYREEE (reference sequence).